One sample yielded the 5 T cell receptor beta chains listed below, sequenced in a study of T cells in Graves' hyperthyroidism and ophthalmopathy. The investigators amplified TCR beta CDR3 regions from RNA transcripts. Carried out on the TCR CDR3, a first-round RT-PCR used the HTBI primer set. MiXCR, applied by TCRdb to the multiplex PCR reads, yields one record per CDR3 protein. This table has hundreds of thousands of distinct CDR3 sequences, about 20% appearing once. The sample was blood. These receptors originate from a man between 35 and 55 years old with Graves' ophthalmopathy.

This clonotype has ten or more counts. The CDR3 here is CASSQIGEQYF. The CDR3, as DNA: TGTGCCAGCAGCCAAATAGGCGAGCAGTACTTC. J is TRBJ2-7 and V is TRBV12-3 or TRBV12-4; no reliable D call. Between the trimmed V and J ends, which lost 6 bases and 6 bases, there was a span of 9 bases. The CDR3 contains 11 residues.

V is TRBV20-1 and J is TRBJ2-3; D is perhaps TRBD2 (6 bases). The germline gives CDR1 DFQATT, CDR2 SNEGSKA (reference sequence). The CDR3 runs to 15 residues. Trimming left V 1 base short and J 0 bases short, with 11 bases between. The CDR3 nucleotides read TGCAGTGCTAGAGCCGGGACTTCTAGCACAGATACGCAGTATTTT. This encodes CSARAGTSSTDTQYF.

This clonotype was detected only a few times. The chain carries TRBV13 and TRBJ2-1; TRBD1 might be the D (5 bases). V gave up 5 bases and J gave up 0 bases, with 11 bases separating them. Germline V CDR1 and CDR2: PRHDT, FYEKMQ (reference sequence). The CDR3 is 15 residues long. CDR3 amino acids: CASSPGWSSYNEQFF. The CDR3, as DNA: TGTGCCAGCAGCCCAGGGTGGAGCTCCTACAATGAGCAGTTCTTC.

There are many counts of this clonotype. The CDR3 sequence is CASSTSRGSYNEQFF. For the CDR3, the DNA is TGTGCCAGCAGTACCTCACGGGGGTCCTACAATGAGCAGTTCTTC. V and J are TRBV28 and TRBJ2-1, with a possible D match to TRBD2 (6 bases). This CDR3 has 15 amino acids. Germline values: CDR1 MDHEN, CDR2 SYDVKM. V was cut by 5 bases and J by 1 base, with 12 bases left in between.

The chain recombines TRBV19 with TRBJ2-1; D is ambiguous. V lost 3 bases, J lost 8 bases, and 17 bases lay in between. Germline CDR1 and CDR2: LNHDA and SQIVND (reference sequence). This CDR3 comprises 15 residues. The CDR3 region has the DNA TGTGCCAGTAGTATCCCGGACGGTCCTGGGGATGAGCAGTTCTTC. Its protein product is CASSIPDGPGDEQFF.